These T cell receptor beta chains were read from a single sample in a study of blood T cell repertoires in COVID-19. Sequencing was performed with immunoSEQ multiplex PCR; in TCRdb, only in-frame clones are kept and a portion is missing. The profile covers 85,000 to 130,000 clones, with approximately 87% appearing a single time and around 14% taken by the ten largest. The sequencing sample was made of peripheral blood. The origin of the receptors is a man aged 45-65 years with acute or convalescent COVID-19. CDR3s include the opening cysteine and the closing phenylalanine or tryptophan. The D gene is left open where the match is weak. Rows give clone size only sometimes, using once, few, many, or a class for an expanded clone.

clone size,D gene,J gene,V gene,CDR3 DNA,CDR3 protein
.,TRBD2,TRBJ2-7,TRBV5-1,TGCGCCAGCAGTTCTGGACTAGCGGGAGGCGAGCAGTACTTC,CASSSGLAGGEQYF
.,TRBD1,TRBJ2-1,TRBV11-2,TGTGCCAGCAGCGAGCCCCGGGACAGGGGCTTGCAGTTCTTC,CASSEPRDRGLQFF
.,.,TRBJ2-1,TRBV5-1,TGCGCCAGCAGCCCCGGACAGCCCTACAATGAGCAGTTCTTC,CASSPGQPYNEQFF
.,TRBD1,TRBJ1-6,TRBV4-1,TGCGCCAGCAGCCAAAACAGGGGAGACTATAATTCACCCCTCCACTTT,CASSQNRGDYNSPLHF
.,.,TRBJ1-3,TRBV30,TGTGCCTGGAGTGTAGCAGGAAGCTCTGGAAACACCATATATTTT,CAWSVAGSSGNTIYF
.,TRBD1,TRBJ2-7,TRBV27,TGTGCCAGCAGCCCTACAGCTGGGACAGGGCACAGGGCCGGGGCCTACGAGCAGTACTTC,CASSPTAGTGHRAGAYEQYF
.,.,TRBJ2-3,TRBV25-1,TGTGCCAGCAGTGAATATGGAGCAGTTGTAACAGATACGCAGTATTTT,CASSEYGAVVTDTQYF
.,.,TRBJ1-2,TRBV20-1,TGCAGTGCTAGAGTGGGGGGAGGCTACACCTTC,CSARVGGGYTF
.,TRBD2,TRBJ2-1,TRBV2,TGTGCCAGCAGTAGGGGACTAGGAAGGGACAATGAGCAGTTCTTC,CASSRGLGRDNEQFF
.,.,TRBJ2-1,TRBV12-3/TRBV12-4,TGTGCCAGCAGTTTGAGGGGGAACGAGCAGTTCTTC,CASSLRGNEQFF
.,.,TRBJ1-3,TRBV29-1,TGCAGCGTCCAGGGAAACGGAAACACCATATATTTT,CSVQGNGNTIYF
.,.,TRBJ2-2,TRBV30,TGTGCCTGGAGGGCAACGAACACCGGGGAGCTGTTTTTT,CAWRATNTGELFF
.,TRBD1,TRBJ2-7,TRBV12-5,TGTGCTAGTGGTACAGGGGGTTCCTACGAGCAGTACTTC,CASGTGGSYEQYF
.,.,TRBJ2-5,TRBV7-6,TGTGCCAGCAGCCCGAGTCCGACGGACAGCGATGAGACCCAGTACTTC,CASSPSPTDSDETQYF
.,TRBD2,TRBJ2-1,TRBV7-8,TGTGCCAGCAGCTCTATAGCGGGAGATGACACTGAGCAGTTCTTC,CASSSIAGDDTEQFF
.,.,TRBJ1-3,TRBV19,TGTGCCAGTCAGGGAGGTAGAAACACCATATATTTT,CASQGGRNTIYF
.,TRBD2,TRBJ2-1,TRBV28,TGTGCCAGCAGTTTAGTGCTAGCGGGAAGGTCGGGTCCGTTCTTC,CASSLVLAGRSGPFF
.,.,TRBJ1-5,TRBV5-6,TGTGCCAGCAGCAGCTACAGGGATCCCGGTGAGCCCCAGCATTTT,CASSSYRDPGEPQHF
.,.,TRBJ1-6,TRBV19,TGTGCCAGTAGCCCCACAGGGTCCGATTCACCCCTCCACTTT,CASSPTGSDSPLHF
.,TRBD2,TRBJ2-7,TRBV4-1,TGCGCCAGCAGCCGGGGACTAGCGGGAATAGGCGAGCAGTACTTC,CASSRGLAGIGEQYF
.,TRBD1,TRBJ2-1,TRBV10-3,TGTGCCATCAGCGGGGGACAGGGTGCTTCTGAGCAGTTCTTC,CAISGGQGASEQFF
few,.,TRBJ2-5,TRBV2,TGTGCCAGCGAAAAGGGGTTATTCCAAGAGACCCAGTACTTC,CASEKGLFQETQYF
.,.,TRBJ2-7,TRBV6-5,TGTGCCAGCAGTACCCACAGGGGGGGCGAGCAGTACTTC,CASSTHRGGEQYF
.,TRBD1,TRBJ2-2,TRBV10-3,TGTGCCATCAGTGTTGAGGGGGCTGACACCGGGGAGCTGTTTTTT,CAISVEGADTGELFF
once,TRBD2,TRBJ2-7,TRBV28,TGTGCCAGCAGTTTTAAGCCAGCGGGAGTATCTCTCGAGCAGTACTTC,CASSFKPAGVSLEQYF
.,.,TRBJ1-3,TRBV7-9,TGTGCCAGCAGCTTCACTCAGGGCCCCATATATTTT,CASSFTQGPIYF
.,.,TRBJ2-4,TRBV24-1,TGTGCCACCAGGCTCTTCAACGCGGGATTAGCCAAAAACATTCAGTACTTC,CATRLFNAGLAKNIQYF
.,.,TRBJ1-3,TRBV4-1,TGCGCCAGCAGCCAAGAGACAGGCCGAGGAAACACCATATATTTT,CASSQETGRGNTIYF
.,.,TRBJ1-5,TRBV7-9,TGTGCCAGCAGCTTTTCCTTTAGCAATCAGCCCCAGCATTTT,CASSFSFSNQPQHF
.,TRBD1,TRBJ2-7,TRBV7-9,TGTGCCAGCAGCCCCGAGGGGACAGGGTCATACGAGCAGTACTTC,CASSPEGTGSYEQYF
.,.,TRBJ2-3,TRBV9,TGTGCCAGCAGCGTAGTGGTGGGAGGCCCCACAGATACGCAGTATTTT,CASSVVVGGPTDTQYF
.,.,TRBJ1-5,TRBV12-3/TRBV12-4,TGTGCCAGCAGTTTACAGTCACCTCAGCCCCAGCATTTT,CASSLQSPQPQHF
.,.,TRBJ1-2,TRBV13,TGTGCCAGCAGCTTAAGGGGCAGGGCCTATGGCTACACCTTC,CASSLRGRAYGYTF
.,.,TRBJ1-2,TRBV28,TGTGCCAGCAGGCTCGGGGGGACGATCTATGGCTACACCTTC,CASRLGGTIYGYTF
.,.,TRBJ1-2,TRBV10-3,TGTGCCATCAGTGAGTCGACGGTGGGCATACTCCACCCGGATGGCTACACCTTC,CAISESTVGILHPDGYTF
few,.,TRBJ2-5,TRBV2,TGTGCCTCTTCAGGGAAAGAGACCCAGTACTTC,CASSGKETQYF
.,.,TRBJ2-1,TRBV9,TGTGCCAGCAGCGTACGGGGGTTTGAAAATGAGCAGTTCTTC,CASSVRGFENEQFF
.,TRBD1,TRBJ1-4,TRBV5-4,TGTGCCAGCAGCATTGACAGGGGAACTAATGAAAAACTGTTTTTT,CASSIDRGTNEKLFF
.,TRBD2,TRBJ2-1,TRBV2,TGTGCCAGCAGTGAGGTCGCTAGCGGGAGCGGTGAGCAGTTCTTC,CASSEVASGSGEQFF
.,.,TRBJ1-5,TRBV28,TGTGCCAGCAGTTGGGTGCCTGGGGGGGCGCCCCAGCATTTT,CASSWVPGGAPQHF
once,TRBD2,TRBJ2-5,TRBV2,TGTGCCAGCAGTGCGGGACTAGCGGGAGGTTCGCTAGAGACCCAGTACTTC,CASSAGLAGGSLETQYF
.,.,TRBJ1-1,TRBV11-2,TGTGCCAGCAGCTTTCAGGGTGGCACTGAAGCTTTCTTT,CASSFQGGTEAFF
once,.,TRBJ2-7,TRBV2,TGTGCCAGCAGTGAAGCGGGGACACGACTTGCTACTTTCTACGAGCAGTACTTC,CASSEAGTRLATFYEQYF
.,TRBD2,TRBJ2-1,TRBV27,TGTGCCAGCAGTTTATCTAGCGGGTCCTACAATGAGCAGTTCTTC,CASSLSSGSYNEQFF
.,TRBD2,TRBJ2-2,TRBV10-1,TGCGCCAGCAGCCTGACTAGCGCGAACACCGGGGAGCTGTTTTTT,CASSLTSANTGELFF
.,TRBD2,TRBJ2-2,TRBV5-1,TGCGCCAGCAGCTTTGACGGGACTAGCGGGTCCGGGGAGCTGTTTTTT,CASSFDGTSGSGELFF
.,TRBD1,TRBJ1-2,TRBV28,TGTGCCAGCAGTTTATCCGGGACAGGCCCTAACTATGGCTACACCTTC,CASSLSGTGPNYGYTF
.,TRBD1,TRBJ2-2,TRBV2,TGTGCCAGCAGTGCGTCAGGGGGCTACACCGGGGAGCTGTTTTTT,CASSASGGYTGELFF
.,TRBD2,TRBJ2-2,TRBV29-1,TGCAGCGTTGAAGCGGGACTAGCGGGAGTGAGGAACACCGGGGAGCTGTTTTTT,CSVEAGLAGVRNTGELFF
.,TRBD2,TRBJ2-7,TRBV4-1,TGCGCCAGCAGCCCCAGATCTGGGCTAGCGGAAACCTACGAGCAGTACTTC,CASSPRSGLAETYEQYF
.,.,TRBJ2-1,TRBV28,TGTGCCAGCAGTCAACCGCTAGAGATGGGGCAGTTCTTC,CASSQPLEMGQFF
.,TRBD1,TRBJ1-2,TRBV28,TGTGCCAGCAGTTCCGGTCCAGGGGGCAACTATGGCTACACCTTC,CASSSGPGGNYGYTF
.,.,TRBJ1-1,TRBV19,TGTGCCAGTAGTATCCCGGGTAGGAACACTGAAGCTTTCTTT,CASSIPGRNTEAFF
.,TRBD2,TRBJ2-1,TRBV6-4,TGTGCCAGCAGTAAGCGGGAGGGGGACAATGAGCAGTTCTTC,CASSKREGDNEQFF
.,.,TRBJ2-7,TRBV28,TGTGCCAGCAGTCGTCCGGGAAGCTACGAGCAGTACTTC,CASSRPGSYEQYF
once,.,TRBJ1-4,TRBV30,TGTGCCTGGAGGGGGGACAAAAGTCAGGGACTGTTTTTT,CAWRGDKSQGLFF